The 18 T cell receptor beta chains below come from one sample, sequenced in a study of blood T cell repertoires in COVID-19. Assay used: immunoSEQ multiplex PCR; TCRdb lists only in-frame clones, some missing. The sample comprises 250,000 to 300,000 clones, about 89% of which are singletons, and approximately 0.94% rests with the top ten. The sequencing sample was made of peripheral blood. These receptors were taken from a woman aged 35 to 49 who had recovered from COVID-19.

CDR3: CAWSVATSYNEQFF. CDR3 coding DNA: TGTGCCTGGAGTGTAGCCACTTCCTACAATGAGCAGTTCTTC. The chain employs TRBV30 and TRBJ2-1; D gene uncertain. CDR3 length: 14 amino acids. Germline V CDR1 and CDR2: GTSNPN, SVGIG (reference sequence). The V gene lost 0 bases and the J gene lost 1 base, with 7 bases spanning the gap.

The chain recombines TRBV5-1 with TRBJ2-7, with 14 bases fitting TRBD2. The CDR3 has 18 residues. The junction had 11 bases not matched to a gene; V was cut back by 4 bases and J by 2 bases. The V gene's germline CDR1 is SGHRS and CDR2 YFSETQ. CDR3 protein: CASSAPGTSGRSAYEQYF. The CDR3 DNA reads as TGCGCCAGCAGCGCACCCGGGACTAGCGGGAGAAGCGCCTACGAGCAGTACTTC.

This chain joins TRBV5-6 and TRBJ2-7; 9 nucleotides agree with TRBD1. The CDR3 extends over 14 amino acids. Looked up from germline, CDR1 is SGHDT and CDR2 is YYEEEE. The trim removed 4 bases at V and 7 bases at J, leaving 9 bases unmatched. CDR3 residues: CASSLDRGTEEQYF. In DNA form, the CDR3 reads TGTGCCAGCAGCCTAGACAGGGGGACGGAAGAGCAGTACTTC.

The V gene is TRBV6-5, the J gene TRBJ2-3; TRBD2 aligns across 9 bases. V lost 7 bases and J lost 1; bases outside the gene matches: 6. This CDR3 is built from 15 residues. Germline V gene data show CDR1 as MNHEY and CDR2 as SVGAGI. The CDR3 bases are TGTGCCAGCACCCCCCTAGCGGGGCGCACAGATACGCAGTATTTT. Its translation: CASTPLAGRTDTQYF.

The rearrangement uses TRBV19 and TRBJ1-3; D is ambiguous. The CDR3 is 17 amino acids. Trimming pared 3 bases from V and 4 bases from J, leaving 19 bases between. Per germline, CDR1 LNHDA and CDR2 SQIVND (reference sequence). This CDR3 is CASSIPAQALAGNTIYF. DNA for the CDR3: TGTGCCAGTAGTATCCCGGCTCAGGCCTTGGCCGGAAACACCATATATTTT.

The chain is built from TRBV6-6 and TRBJ1-1; 10 positions agree with TRBD1. CDR1 is MNHNY, CDR2 SVGAGI, per germline (reference sequence). V dropped 6 bases and J dropped 3; count of bases not matched to a gene: 1. The CDR3 has 13 residues. The CDR3 is CASSGQGDTEAFF. The DNA for the CDR3 is TGTGCCAGCAGCGGACAGGGGGACACTGAAGCTTTCTTT.

The genes are TRBV19 and TRBJ1-5; 10 bases match TRBD1. CDR3 length: 16 amino acids. V dropped 2 bases and J dropped 6; count of bases not matched to a gene: 7. Germline V gene lookup returns CDR1 LNHDA and CDR2 SQIVND (reference sequence). CDR3 bases: TGTGCCAGTAGTATATTGAGGACAGGGGGTTTTCAGCCCCAGCATTTT. Amino acids: CASSILRTGGFQPQHF.

V is TRBV5-4 and J is TRBJ1-6; tentative D call: TRBD1 (6 bases). CDR3 size: 13 residues. The ends were cut back, 4 bases at V and 7 bases at J, with 9 bases in the middle. Germline CDR1 SGHNT, CDR2 YYREEE (reference sequence). The DNA of the CDR3 is TGTGCCAGCAGCCCGGGACAAAATTCACCCCTCCACTTT. Amino acids: CASSPGQNSPLHF.

V and J are TRBV19 and TRBJ2-7, with 11 bases matching TRBD2. V shed 4 bases, J shed 0 bases, and the junction held 2 bases outside the gene matches. The CDR3 is 15 amino acids. Per the germline V gene, CDR1 is LNHDA and CDR2 is SQIVND (reference sequence). CDR3 bases: TGTGCCAGTAGTAAACTAGCGGGGGACTCCTACGAGCAGTACTTC. It encodes CASSKLAGDSYEQYF.

Turning to this clone: The junction departs from the called germline gene at one end, perhaps through a read error. The chain joins TRBV28 to TRBJ2-3; D is perhaps TRBD2 (6 bases). From germline, CDR1 is MDHEN and CDR2 SYDVKM. This CDR3 has 14 amino acids. Here the CDR3 reads CASCLREGTDTQYF. CDR3 in DNA: TGTGCCAGCTGTTTGAGGGAGGGCACAGATACGCAGTATTTT.

The V gene is TRBV24-1, the J gene TRBJ2-1; unclear D gene. With 5 bases removed from V and 4 bases from J, the gap between germline ends came to 11 bases. The germline V gene has CDR1 KGHDR and CDR2 SFDVKD. This CDR3 is 14 amino acids long. This CDR3 reads CATSAAGFYNEQFF. CDR3 nucleotide sequence: TGTGCCACCAGTGCGGCAGGATTTTACAATGAGCAGTTCTTC.

V usage is TRBV27 and J usage is TRBJ2-1; TRBD2 agrees at 7 bases. The CDR3 has 14 amino acids. V gave up 2 bases and J gave up 4 bases; unmatched junction bases: 2. Germline V gene data show CDR1 as MNHEY and CDR2 as SMNVEV (reference sequence). In nucleotides, the CDR3 is TGTGCCAGCAGTTTAACGGGACTATACAATGAGCAGTTCTTC. This gives the protein CASSLTGLYNEQFF.

Written as DNA, the CDR3 is TGTGCCAGCTTTGGGGCGGGGGTGAGTGAAGCTTTCTTT. It specifies CASFGAGVSEAFF. The rearrangement uses TRBV18 and TRBJ1-1, with TRBD1 as a possible D gene (5 bases). Germline CDR1 and CDR2: KGHSH and LQKENI. There are 13 residues in the CDR3. The V end was cut by 7 bases, the J end by 7 bases, with 16 bases between.

The gene calls are TRBV7-3 and TRBJ2-2; 7 nucleotides align to TRBD2. CDR3 length: 16 residues. J lost 9 bases, V lost 4 bases, and 14 bases had no gene match. CDR1 is SGHTA, CDR2 FQGTGA, per germline. CDR3 coding DNA: TGTGCCAGCAGCTCTCTAGCGGAACCTGAGCCCCGGGAGCTGTTTTTT. This translates into CASSSLAEPEPRELFF.

Only one count was recorded for this clone. This chain joins TRBV19 and TRBJ2-5; TRBD2 aligns across 7 bases. CDR3 length: 17 amino acids. The ends lost 1 base at V and 1 base at J; junction bases unmatched: 9. Germline loops: CDR1 LNHDA, CDR2 SQIVND (reference sequence). CDR3 sequence (DNA): TGTGCCAGTAGTATAGGGGGTAGCGGGCCTCCCCAAGAGACCCAGTACTTC. Its protein product is CASSIGGSGPPQETQYF.

The rearrangement uses TRBV2 and TRBJ2-5; 8 nucleotides line up with TRBD1. This CDR3 is built from 12 residues. V lost 7 bases, J lost 6 bases, and 4 bases stayed unmatched. Germline assignment: CDR1 SNHLY and CDR2 FYNNEI. CDR3 sequence (DNA): TGTGCCAGCACAGGGGGCCTGAAGACCCAGTACTTC. This translates into CASTGGLKTQYF.

The chain joins TRBV5-4 to TRBJ2-6, with D possibly TRBD2 on 5 matching bases. Germline V gives CDR1 SGHNT, CDR2 YYREEE (reference sequence). The V end was cut by 4 bases, the J end by 2 bases, with 13 bases between. The CDR3 extends over 16 amino acids. The CDR3 spells CASSRSLGAGANVLTF. In DNA form, the CDR3 reads TGTGCCAGCAGCCGGAGCCTGGGAGCTGGGGCCAACGTCCTGACTTTC.

The rearrangement uses TRBV10-3 and TRBJ1-2; TRBD1 agrees at 9 bases. Trimming removed 10 bases from V and 7 bases from J; junction bases left unmatched: 7. This CDR3 spans 12 amino acids. Germline CDR1 reads ENHRY; CDR2 reads SYGVKD. The CDR3 DNA is TGTGCCACGGCGGTGGGACAGGGTGGCTACACCTTC. Its protein product is CATAVGQGGYTF.